Presented here are 3 T cell receptor beta chains from one specimen sequenced in a study of cytomegalovirus exposure and HLA in healthy donors. It was with 60 Vbeta and 13 Jbeta primers that the PCR ran. Generated by immunoSEQ multiplex PCR, the TCRdb table keeps only in-frame clones and is missing some. The sample has about 67,000 clones, roughly 75% seen once. Sequencing used PBMCs. Receptors were obtained from a woman in her 30s in good health and CMV-seronegative.

The rearrangement links TRBV19 to TRBJ1-2, with D perhaps matching TRBD1 (6 bases). CDR1 is LNHDA and CDR2 is SQIVND in the germline V gene (reference sequence). Deletions cut 6 bases from V and 5 bases from J, with 10 bases between. The CDR3 spans 12 residues. CDR3 DNA: TGTGCCAGTAGAGGACAGCTATATGGCTACACCTTC. Amino acid sequence: CASRGQLYGYTF. The whole variable domain, remainder taken from reference TRBV19 and TRBJ1-2, is DGGITQSPKYLFRKEGQNVTLSCEQNLNHDAMYWYRQDPGQGLRLIYYSQIVNDFQKGDIAEGYSVSREKKESFPLTVTSAQKNPTAFYLCASRGQLYGYTFGSGTRLTVV.

V gene TRBV25-1 combines with J gene TRBJ1-1; no clear D gene. Germline V gene data show CDR1 as MGHDK and CDR2 as SYGVNS. The ends were cut back, 4 bases at V and 6 bases at J, with 9 bases in the middle. CDR3 length: 12 residues. The DNA for the CDR3 is TGTGCCAGCAGTGTTCGGGGAGCTGAAGCTTTCTTT. It yields the protein CASSVRGAEAFF.

V and J are TRBV9 and TRBJ1-2; 7 bases line up with TRBD1. CDR1 is SGDLS, CDR2 YYNGEE, per germline. V was pared by 4 bases and J by 6 bases, with 12 bases of the junction left unmatched. There are 15 residues in the CDR3. The CDR3 protein is CASSLTGLGGNGYTF. Here the CDR3 DNA reads TGTGCCAGCAGCTTGACAGGGCTTGGGGGAAATGGCTACACCTTC. The whole variable domain, remainder taken from reference TRBV9 and TRBJ1-2, is DSGVTQTPKHLITATGQRVTLRCSPRSGDLSVYWYQQSLDQGLQFLIQYYNGEERAKGNILERFSAQQFPDLHSELNLSSLELGDSALYFCASSLTGLGGNGYTFGSGTRLTVV.